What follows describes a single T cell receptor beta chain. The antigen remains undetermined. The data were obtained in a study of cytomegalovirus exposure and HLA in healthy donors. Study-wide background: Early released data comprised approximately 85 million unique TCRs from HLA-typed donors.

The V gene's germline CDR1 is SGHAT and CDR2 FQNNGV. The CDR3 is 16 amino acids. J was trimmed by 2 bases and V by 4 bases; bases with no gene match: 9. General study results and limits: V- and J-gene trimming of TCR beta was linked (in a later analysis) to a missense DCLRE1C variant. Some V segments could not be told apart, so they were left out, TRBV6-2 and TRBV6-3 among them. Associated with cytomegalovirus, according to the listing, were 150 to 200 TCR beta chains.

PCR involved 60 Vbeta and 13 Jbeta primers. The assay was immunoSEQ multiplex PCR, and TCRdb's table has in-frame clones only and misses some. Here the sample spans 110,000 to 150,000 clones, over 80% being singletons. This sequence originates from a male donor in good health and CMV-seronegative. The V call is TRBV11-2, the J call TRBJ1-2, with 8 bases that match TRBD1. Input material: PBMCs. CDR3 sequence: CASSSLDRANNYGYTF. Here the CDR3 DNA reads TGTGCCAGCAGCTCGCTGGACAGGGCAAACAACTATGGCTACACCTTC.